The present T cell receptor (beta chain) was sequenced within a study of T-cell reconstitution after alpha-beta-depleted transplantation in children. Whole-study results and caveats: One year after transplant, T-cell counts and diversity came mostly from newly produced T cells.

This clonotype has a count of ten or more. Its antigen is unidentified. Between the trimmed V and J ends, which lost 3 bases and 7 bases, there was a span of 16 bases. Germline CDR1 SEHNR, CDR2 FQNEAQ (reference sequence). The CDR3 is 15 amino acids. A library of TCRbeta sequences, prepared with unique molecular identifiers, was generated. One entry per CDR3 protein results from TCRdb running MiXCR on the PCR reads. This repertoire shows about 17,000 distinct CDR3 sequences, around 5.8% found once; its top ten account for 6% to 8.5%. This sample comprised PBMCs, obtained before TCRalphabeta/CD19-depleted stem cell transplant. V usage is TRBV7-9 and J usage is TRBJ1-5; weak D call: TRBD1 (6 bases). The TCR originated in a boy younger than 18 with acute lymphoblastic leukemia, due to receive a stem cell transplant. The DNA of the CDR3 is TGTGCCAGCAGCTTTTCGGGGGCGTCGGGCCAGCCCCAGCATTTT. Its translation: CASSFSGASGQPQHF.